The sequence of this TCR beta chain was determined in a study of T cells in Graves' hyperthyroidism and ophthalmopathy. On the study more broadly: At the time of initial diagnosis and before any treatment, peripheral blood was collected.

Regarding this clonotype: This may stem from a read error, because a much larger clone lies one nucleotide away. As the CDR3 is not closed by the conserved phenylalanine or tryptophan, this likely results from a read error.

Graves' hyperthyroidism showing no ophthalmopathy progression within 18 months was considered stable. The V end was cut by 0 bases, the J end by 2 bases, with 7 bases between. This CDR3 comprises 14 residues. The germline V gene encodes CDR1 LNHNV and CDR2 YYDKDF (reference sequence). TCR beta CDR3 regions were amplified from RNA. Researchers ran a first-round RT-PCR on the TCR CDR3 using the HTBI primer set. TCRdb recomputed calls from the multiplex PCR reads with MiXCR, one row per CDR3 protein. The sample contains about 760,000 distinct CDR3 sequences, roughly a third of which appear only once. Material: blood. The chain joins TRBV15 to TRBJ1-2; D not certain. The sequence was collected from a woman aged 40-49 years with Graves' hyperthyroidism. The CDR3 region has the DNA TGTGCCACCAGCAGAGATAGTCCAAACTATGGCTACACCCTC. Translated, it gives CATSRDSPNYGYTL.